The 9 T cell receptor beta chains given below trace back to one sample, sequenced in a study of shared clonotypes between healthy human individuals. Data came from immunoSEQ multiplex PCR; TCRdb stores just in-frame clones and leaves some out. The top ten clones hold under 15% of a sample with some 470,000 clones, over 60% of them seen once. Sequenced sample: PBMCs. The receptor source for this set is a woman aged 40 to 50 in good health. Some clones in this sample may be carry-over from other donors' samples.

The genes are TRBV2 and TRBJ2-1; tentatively, D is TRBD2 (6 bases). The germline V and J ends were trimmed by 3 bases and 4 bases, with 10 bases remaining between them. CDR3 length: 14 amino acids. Germline V gene data show CDR1 as SNHLY and CDR2 as FYNNEI. In DNA form, the CDR3 reads TGTGCCAGCAGTGATTCTAGCGCTTACAATGAGCAGTTCTTC. Translated: CASSDSSAYNEQFF.

This clone was seen a handful of times. Other DNA sequences in the sample encode the same CDR3. The rearrangement joins TRBV18 to TRBJ1-1, with 9 positions matching TRBD1. CDR3 length: 15 residues. Germline V gene sequence: CDR1 KGHSH, CDR2 LQKENI. V shed 3 bases and J 0 bases; nucleotides not matched to a gene: 2. CDR3 DNA: TGTGCCAGCTCACCTGGGACAGGGATGAACACTGAAGCTTTCTTT. Its protein product is CASSPGTGMNTEAFF.

This clone was recorded a few times. This chain's CDR3 is CASSYPGGGQPQHF. The CDR3 DNA follows: TGTGCCAGCTCGTATCCAGGGGGGGGTCAGCCCCAGCATTTT. The gene calls are TRBV28 and TRBJ1-5; 7 bases match TRBD1. This CDR3 has 14 amino acids. Unmatched junction bases numbered 10, after V lost 8 bases and J lost 6 bases. The germline CDR1 and CDR2 sequences are MDHEN and SYDVKM. Based on the CDR3 plus reference TRBV28 and TRBJ1-5, the full variable domain is DVKVTQSSRYLVKRTGEKVFLECVQDMDHENMFWYRQDPGLGLRLIYFSYDVKMKEKGDIPEGYSVSREKKERFSLILESASTNQTSMYLCASSYPGGGQPQHFGDGTRLSIL.

This chain connects TRBV27 to TRBJ2-1; D unresolved. V was pared by 5 bases and J by 9 bases, with 14 bases between. Germline V lookup: CDR1 MNHEY, CDR2 SMNVEV (reference sequence). This CDR3 contains 13 residues. The CDR3 DNA is TGTGCCAGCAGTACCCCTGGTTGGTCTGAGCAGTTCTTC. As protein: CASSTPGWSEQFF.

The chain has TRBV19 and TRBJ2-7; 8 bases agree with TRBD2. V lost 5 bases, J lost 3 bases, and 9 bases stayed unmatched. CDR3 length equals 15 residues. Germline V gene sequence: CDR1 LNHDA, CDR2 SQIVND (reference sequence). The CDR3 loop is CASSSPGSGSYEQYF. The CDR3 nucleotides read TGTGCCAGTAGTTCTCCGGGGAGCGGGAGCTACGAGCAGTACTTC.

The V and J genes are TRBV10-3 and TRBJ2-7; tentatively, D is TRBD1 (5 bases). Germline loops: CDR1 ENHRY, CDR2 SYGVKD. Trimming pared 0 bases from V and 4 bases from J, leaving 7 bases between. The CDR3 has 13 amino acids. CDR3 sequence (DNA): TGTGCCATCAGTGAGTCGGCAGGGTACGAGCAGTACTTC. The encoded protein is CAISESAGYEQYF.

The chain carries TRBV27 and TRBJ2-4; 9 bases are a match to TRBD2. V dropped 9 bases and J dropped 4; count of bases not matched to a gene: 7. From germline, CDR1 is MNHEY and CDR2 SMNVEV (reference sequence). The CDR3 covers 14 residues. CDR3 coding DNA: TGTGCCAGGCTTAAGCGGGAGGCAAAAAACATTCAGTACTTC. Its translation is CARLKREAKNIQYF.

V is TRBV7-6 and J is TRBJ1-3; D is ambiguous. V gave up 2 bases and J gave up 0 bases, with 11 bases separating them. Germline V lookup: CDR1 SGHVS, CDR2 FNYEAQ. This CDR3 has 16 residues. CDR3 DNA: TGTGCCAGCAGCTTACTGACGGTGAGCTCTGGAAACACCATATATTTT. The encoded protein is CASSLLTVSSGNTIYF. Drawing the rest from reference TRBV7-6 and TRBJ1-3, the complete variable domain is GAGVSQSPRYKVTKRGQDVALRCDPISGHVSLYWYRQALGQGPEFLTYFNYEAQQDKSGLPNDRFSAERPEGSISTLTIQRTEQRDSAMYRCASSLLTVSSGNTIYFGEGSWLTVV.

This clone has just a few counts. The chain combines TRBV30 with TRBJ1-2; a weak D match, TRBD1 (6 bases). Germline V lookup: CDR1 GTSNPN, CDR2 SVGIG (reference sequence). V was cut by 3 bases and J by 4 bases, with 21 bases left in between. The CDR3 loop spans 16 amino acids. CDR3 in DNA: TGTGCCTGGAGAGACCCCGGGACACTATTAAGCTATGGCTACACCTTC. It is translated as CAWRDPGTLLSYGYTF.